A single sample gave rise to the 5 T cell receptor beta chains below, sequenced in a study of T cell responses to AZD1222 COVID-19 vaccine. Here immunoSEQ multiplex PCR was the method, and the copy in TCRdb shows in-frame clones only, minus some. The sample contains about 120,000 clones, approximately 90% of which appear only once. The source material was peripheral blood, sampled on day 0 of AZD1222 vaccination. These receptors were taken from an adult in good health.

The chain joins TRBV7-8 to TRBJ1-5; D gene ambiguous. The CDR3 extends over 15 amino acids. V lost 5 bases and J 2 bases, leaving 13 bases between the germline ends. Per the germline V gene, CDR1 is SGHVS and CDR2 is FQNEAQ. CDR3 sequence reads: CASSPLVAGNQPQHF. In nucleotides, the CDR3 is TGTGCCAGCAGCCCCCTGGTGGCCGGCAATCAGCCCCAGCATTTT.

The chain joins TRBV5-1 to TRBJ1-1, with 7 bases identical to TRBD1. Per germline, CDR1 SGHRS and CDR2 YFSETQ. J gave up 4 bases and V 0 bases, and 9 bases lay outside the gene matches. The CDR3 consists of 16 residues. CDR3 residues: CASSLGPQGEGTEAFF. In nucleotides, the CDR3 is TGCGCCAGCAGCTTGGGTCCCCAGGGGGAGGGCACTGAAGCTTTCTTT.

The V gene is TRBV28, the J gene TRBJ1-5; TRBD1 matches 8 bases. CDR1 is MDHEN and CDR2 is SYDVKM in the germline V gene. Trimming took 4 bases from V and 1 from J; bases not matched to a gene: 9. The CDR3 totals 17 residues. CDR3 in amino acids: CASSSPGTGLSNQPQHF. The CDR3 region has the DNA TGTGCCAGCAGTTCTCCCGGGACAGGCTTGAGCAATCAGCCCCAGCATTTT.

This chain joins TRBV28 and TRBJ1-2, with TRBD1 matching 9 bases. CDR1 and CDR2 (germline): MDHEN, SYDVKM. Germline trimming cut 5 bases from V and 6 bases from J; bases unmatched to any gene: 10. The CDR3 sequence is 15 residues long. The CDR3 protein is CASSRAGQGGDGYTF. CDR3 bases: TGTGCCAGCAGTCGCGCGGGACAGGGTGGGGATGGCTACACCTTC.

The chain links TRBV7-9 to TRBJ1-2, with no clear D. CDR1 and CDR2 from the germline V gene are SEHNR and FQNEAQ (reference sequence). This CDR3 comprises 12 residues. The ends were cut back, 1 base at V and 8 bases at J, with 8 bases in the middle. The CDR3 DNA is TGTGCCAGCAGCTTAGGAGCCGAAGGCTACACCTTC. It encodes CASSLGAEGYTF.